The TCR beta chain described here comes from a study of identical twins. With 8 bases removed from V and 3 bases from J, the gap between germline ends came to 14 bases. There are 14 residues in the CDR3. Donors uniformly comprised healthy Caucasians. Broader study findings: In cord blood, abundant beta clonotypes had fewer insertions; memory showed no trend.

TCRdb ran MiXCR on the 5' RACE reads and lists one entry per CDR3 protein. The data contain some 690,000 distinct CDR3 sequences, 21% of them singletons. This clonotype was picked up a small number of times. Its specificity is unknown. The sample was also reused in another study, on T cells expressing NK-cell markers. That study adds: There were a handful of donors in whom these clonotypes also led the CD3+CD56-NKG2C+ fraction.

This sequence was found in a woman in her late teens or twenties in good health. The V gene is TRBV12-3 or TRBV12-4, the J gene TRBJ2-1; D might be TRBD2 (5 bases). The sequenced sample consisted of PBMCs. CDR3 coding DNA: TGTGCCAGCCAGGCGGGCCTCGACTACAATGAGCAGTTCTTC. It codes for CASQAGLDYNEQFF.